This T cell receptor beta chain was identified during a study of blood T cell repertoires in COVID-19. About the study: The United States, Italy and Spain provided the acute and convalescent COVID-19 samples.

TCRdb's copy holds only in-frame clones and misses some; the assay was immunoSEQ multiplex PCR. The sample carries 200,000 or so clones, around nine tenths recorded once. The CDR3 covers 15 residues. V shed 3 bases and J shed 3 bases, with 9 bases lying between them. Germline V gene data show CDR1 as MNHEY and CDR2 as SMNVEV (reference sequence). The receptor's source is a man aged 60 to 69 with acute or convalescent COVID-19. V is TRBV27 and J is TRBJ1-6, with D unresolved. The sequenced material came from peripheral blood. In nucleotides, the CDR3 is TGTGCCAGCAGTTTGAACAGAAACTATAATTCACCCCTCCACTTT. It specifies CASSLNRNYNSPLHF.